Shown below are 16 T cell receptor beta chains from a single sample sequenced in a study of T cell clonality in common variable immunodeficiency. Repertoires were generated with immunoSEQ multiplex PCR, while TCRdb's copy carries only in-frame clones and drops some. The sample was found to contain 50,000 to 60,000 clones, and every one recurs. Input material: peripheral blood mononuclear cells. All receptors derive from a person aged 18-70 years in good health.

This clone occurred many times. The read ends 3 residues before the CDR3 terminus; that terminus is restored from the germline J gene. The V gene is TRBV28, the J gene TRBJ2-1; TRBD1 matches 9 bases. The trim removed 5 bases at V and 7 bases at J, leaving 12 bases unmatched. The CDR3 has 16 residues. From germline, CDR1 is MDHEN and CDR2 SYDVKM. CDR3 amino acids: CASSDGQGLFLNEQFF. The CDR3 DNA, read in part, is TGTGCCAGCAGTGACGGACAGGGGCTATTTCTGAATGAG. Drawing the rest from reference TRBV28 and TRBJ2-1, the complete variable domain is DVKVTQSSRYLVKRTGEKVFLECVQDMDHENMFWYRQDPGLGLRLIYFSYDVKMKEKGDIPEGYSVSREKKERFSLILESASTNQTSMYLCASSDGQGLFLNEQFFGPGTRLTVL.

A few counts support this clone. CDR3 DNA, as far as it was read: TGCGCCAGCAGCCCCGGGACAGGGGTTAATCAGCCC. The encoded protein is CASSPGTGVNQP. The complete CDR3 sequence is CASSPGTGVNQPQHF. The J gene is TRBJ1-5, the V gene TRBV5-1, with TRBD1 matching over 10 bases. Read sequence stops 3 residues before the CDR3 end, and the germline J gene provides the missing end. CDR3 length equals 15 residues. V shed 4 bases and J 4 bases; nucleotides not matched to a gene: 5. CDR1 SGHRS and CDR2 YFSETQ come from the germline V gene.

This clone was observed many times. The CDR3 is cut off 3 residues early in the read; its end comes from the germline J gene. The V call is TRBV4-1, the J call TRBJ2-7, with TRBD2 identical over 7 bases. With 1 base clipped from V and 1 base from J, the junction kept 4 bases outside the gene matches. Per germline, CDR1 MGHRA and CDR2 YSYEKL. The CDR3 extends over 15 amino acids. The sequenced CDR3 bases are TGCGCCAGCAGCCAAGGGGCGGGAGCGTCCTACGAG. This codes for CASSQGAGASYE. The CDR3 as a whole reads CASSQGAGASYEQYF.

This clone appeared many times. Read coverage stops 3 residues before the CDR3 terminus; the germline J gene supplies the remainder. The genes are TRBV19 and TRBJ2-1, with TRBD2 matching 10 bases. Trimming took 3 bases from V and 1 from J; bases not matched to a gene: 3. CDR1 and CDR2 from the germline V gene are LNHDA and SQIVND (reference sequence). The CDR3 is 16 amino acids. Incomplete CDR3 DNA: TGTGCCAGTAGTATTTCTAGCGGGAGTTCCTACAATGAG. Translated: CASSISSGSSYNE. The entire CDR3 is CASSISSGSSYNEQFF.

The table lists this clone with many counts. The part of the CDR3 DNA that was read is TGTGCCAGCAGTGAACAGGTTCCTCAGCCC. As protein: CASSEQVPQP. The whole CDR3 sequence is CASSEQVPQPQHF. The chain couples TRBV6-1 to TRBJ1-5; D uncertain. The sequence runs out 3 residues before the end of the CDR3; the remainder is reconstructed from the germline J gene. There are 13 residues in the CDR3. Germline V lookup: CDR1 MNHNS, CDR2 SASEGT. Trimming removed 2 bases at V and 6 bases at J, with 8 bases between.

This clone came up many times. Read sequence stops 3 residues before the CDR3 end, and the germline J gene provides the missing end. J is TRBJ2-5 and V is TRBV5-6, with D tentatively TRBD2 (6 bases). CDR3 length equals 14 residues. Trimming removed 7 bases at V and 0 bases at J, with 13 bases between. Germline V gives CDR1 SGHDT, CDR2 YYEEEE. The CDR3 bases that were read are TGTGCCAGCGGTTCTGGGGGGTACCAAGAGACC. This encodes CASGSGGYQET. The whole CDR3 reads CASGSGGYQETQYF.

This clone was picked up many times. The read ends 3 residues before the CDR3 terminus; that terminus is restored from the germline J gene. The chain is built from TRBV20-1 and TRBJ2-1, with D uncertain. The CDR3 runs 12 residues. Germline V gene sequence: CDR1 DFQATT, CDR2 SNEGSKA (reference sequence). The germline V and J ends were trimmed by 3 bases and 7 bases, with 10 bases remaining between them. The CDR3 loop reads CSASLGGNEQFF. The CDR3 bases that were read are TGCAGTGCTAGCCTTGGCGGAAATGAG.

A few counts support this clone. The read falls 3 residues short of the CDR3 end, and the missing part is taken from the germline J gene. The chain joins TRBV2 to TRBJ2-7, with 8 bases identical to TRBD2. The CDR3 consists of 15 residues. Looked up from germline, CDR1 is SNHLY and CDR2 is FYNNEI. V dropped 3 bases and J dropped 5; count of bases not matched to a gene: 9. The CDR3 bases that were read are TGTGCCAGCAGTGATTTAAGCGGGAGCATCGACGAG. Its translation: CASSDLSGSIDE. The full CDR3 protein reads CASSDLSGSIDEQYF.

At least ten counts were recorded for this clone. The read ends 3 residues early relative to the CDR3; the germline J gene fills the gap. The chain joins TRBV5-1 to TRBJ2-3, with 9 bases identical to TRBD2. Per the germline V gene, CDR1 is SGHRS and CDR2 is YFSETQ. V dropped 0 bases and J dropped 4; count of bases not matched to a gene: 6. CDR3 length: 16 amino acids. The CDR3 protein is CASSLGGSGSADTQYF. The CDR3 DNA, read in part, is TGCGCCAGCAGCTTGGGTGGTAGCGGGAGTGCAGATACG.

There are many counts of this clone. Read sequence stops 3 residues before the CDR3 end, and the germline J gene provides the missing end. This rearrangement joins TRBV6-2 or TRBV6-3 to TRBJ2-5; TRBD1 agrees at 7 bases. The germline gives CDR1 MNHEY, CDR2 SVGEGT. Trimming removed 5 bases from V and 3 bases from J; junction bases left unmatched: 6. The CDR3 length is 14 residues. CDR3 loop: CASSHRDREETQYF. CDR3 DNA (partial): TGTGCCAGCAGTCACCGGGACAGAGAAGAGACC.

This clone was observed many times. The CDR3 end lies 3 residues beyond the end of the read and is filled in from the germline J gene. The chain is built from TRBV18 and TRBJ1-4; D remains ambiguous. The CDR3 runs to 13 residues. CDR1 and CDR2 (germline): KGHSH, LQKENI. The ends were cut back, 5 bases at V and 5 bases at J, with 9 bases in the middle. CDR3 region: CASSERANEKLFF. The CDR3 bases that were read are TGTGCCAGCTCAGAGAGGGCCAATGAAAAA.

This clone was seen many times. Read coverage stops 3 residues before the CDR3 terminus; the germline J gene supplies the remainder. V usage is TRBV20-1 and J usage is TRBJ2-6; TRBD1 matches 10 bases. There are 16 residues in the CDR3. V trimming: 5 bases; J trimming: 4 bases; junction bases outside the gene matches: 8. Germline V gives CDR1 DFQATT, CDR2 SNEGSKA (reference sequence). The CDR3 loop is CSAEDRGMFGANVLTF. CDR3 DNA, as far as it was read: TGCAGTGCTGAGGACAGGGGGATGTTCGGGGCCAACGTC.

At least ten counts were recorded for this clone. The read terminates 3 residues ahead of where the CDR3 ends, so the germline J gene completes it. The chain joins TRBV19 to TRBJ1-1, with D tentatively TRBD1 (5 bases). CDR1 is LNHDA and CDR2 is SQIVND in the germline V gene (reference sequence). This CDR3 contains 14 residues. V was clipped by 7 bases and J by 0 bases, with 12 bases between them. Incomplete CDR3 DNA: TGTGCCAGTATTAGGGGCCCGATGAACACTGAA. Residues: CASIRGPMNTE. The full CDR3 is CASIRGPMNTEAFF.

Many counts were recorded for this clone. From the germline J gene comes the end of the CDR3, since the read stops 3 residues before it. The rearrangement links TRBV4-2 to TRBJ2-1; 8 positions agree with TRBD2. V was pared by 2 bases and J by 6 bases, with 18 bases of the junction left unmatched. This CDR3 is built from 19 residues. From germline, CDR1 is LGHNA and CDR2 YNFKEQ. The CDR3 region is CASSQRLGLAGPAGNEQFF. CDR3 DNA (partial): TGTGCCAGCAGCCAAAGGCTGGGGCTAGCGGGCCCCGCGGGCAATGAG.

This clone was observed many times. CDR3 residues: CASGDFGIYF. The CDR3 DNA, read in part, is TGTGCCAGTGGAGACTTCGGT. The chain uses TRBV19 and TRBJ1-3; no reliable D call. The read finishes 3 residues shy of the CDR3 end, and the germline J gene is used to complete it. The CDR3 runs 10 residues. Germline V CDR1 and CDR2: LNHDA, SQIVND (reference sequence).

This clone was seen repeatedly, ten times or more. The read falls 3 residues short of the CDR3 end, and the missing part is taken from the germline J gene. V usage is TRBV6-4 and J usage is TRBJ2-1; D gene unclear. This CDR3 spans 15 amino acids. Germline V gives CDR1 MRHNA, CDR2 SNTAGT. V lost 3 bases and J lost 8, with 17 bases in between. CDR3 loop: CASSEVARPSYEQFF. The sequenced CDR3 bases are TGTGCCAGCAGTGAGGTCGCGCGGCCGTCTTATGAG.